Following are 4 T cell receptor beta chains from one sample sequenced in a study of T cell repertoires in cytomegalovirus infection. No cognate antigen is known for these TCRs. TCRdb used MiXCR to reprocess the reads, holding one entry per CDR3 protein. The data contain hundreds of thousands of distinct CDR3 sequences, 25% to 40% of them singletons. This specimen was cultured CD8+ T cells from PBMCs, taken from culture after CMV antigen stimulation. The source is a human donor in good health (CMV status not recorded). Some clones in this sample may be carry-over from other donors' samples.

J is TRBJ2-1 and V is TRBV19; no definite D call. Trimming stripped 1 base from V and 8 bases from J, with 12 bases between. CDR1 is LNHDA, CDR2 SQIVND, per germline (reference sequence). The CDR3 loop spans 14 amino acids. The CDR3 DNA reads as TGTGCCAGTAGTATAGTCGGCAGCAATGATGAGCAGTTCTTC. Residues: CASSIVGSNDEQFF.

The table lists this clonotype with many counts. The chain uses TRBV12-3 or TRBV12-4 and TRBJ2-7; the D gene is possibly TRBD2 (5 bases). The V and J ends lost 6 bases and 0 bases respectively, with 12 bases between them. The CDR3 length is 14 residues. The CDR3 DNA sequence: TGTGCCAGCAGGCCCGGGGTGAGCTCCTACGAGCAGTACTTC. Protein product: CASRPGVSSYEQYF.

This clonotype was counted a few times. V gene TRBV6-2 or TRBV6-3 combines with J gene TRBJ2-5; possible D gene TRBD1, 8 bases. Trimming pared 8 bases from V and 4 bases from J, leaving 14 bases between. Germline assignment: CDR1 MNHEY and CDR2 SVGEGT. The CDR3 runs 13 residues. Here the CDR3 reads CASHTGGGETQYF. The CDR3 bases are TGTGCCAGCCATACAGGGGGGGGAGAGACCCAGTACTTC.

The chain recombines TRBV7-8 with TRBJ2-7; tentative D call: TRBD1 (6 bases). Germline CDR1 and CDR2: SGHVS and FQNEAQ. V was pared by 5 bases and J by 1 base, with 15 bases between. The CDR3 loop spans 15 amino acids. For the CDR3, the DNA is TGTGCCAGCAGCCCGGACAGCCTAAGGTCCTACGAGCAGTACGTC. Encoded protein: CASSPDSLRSYEQYV.